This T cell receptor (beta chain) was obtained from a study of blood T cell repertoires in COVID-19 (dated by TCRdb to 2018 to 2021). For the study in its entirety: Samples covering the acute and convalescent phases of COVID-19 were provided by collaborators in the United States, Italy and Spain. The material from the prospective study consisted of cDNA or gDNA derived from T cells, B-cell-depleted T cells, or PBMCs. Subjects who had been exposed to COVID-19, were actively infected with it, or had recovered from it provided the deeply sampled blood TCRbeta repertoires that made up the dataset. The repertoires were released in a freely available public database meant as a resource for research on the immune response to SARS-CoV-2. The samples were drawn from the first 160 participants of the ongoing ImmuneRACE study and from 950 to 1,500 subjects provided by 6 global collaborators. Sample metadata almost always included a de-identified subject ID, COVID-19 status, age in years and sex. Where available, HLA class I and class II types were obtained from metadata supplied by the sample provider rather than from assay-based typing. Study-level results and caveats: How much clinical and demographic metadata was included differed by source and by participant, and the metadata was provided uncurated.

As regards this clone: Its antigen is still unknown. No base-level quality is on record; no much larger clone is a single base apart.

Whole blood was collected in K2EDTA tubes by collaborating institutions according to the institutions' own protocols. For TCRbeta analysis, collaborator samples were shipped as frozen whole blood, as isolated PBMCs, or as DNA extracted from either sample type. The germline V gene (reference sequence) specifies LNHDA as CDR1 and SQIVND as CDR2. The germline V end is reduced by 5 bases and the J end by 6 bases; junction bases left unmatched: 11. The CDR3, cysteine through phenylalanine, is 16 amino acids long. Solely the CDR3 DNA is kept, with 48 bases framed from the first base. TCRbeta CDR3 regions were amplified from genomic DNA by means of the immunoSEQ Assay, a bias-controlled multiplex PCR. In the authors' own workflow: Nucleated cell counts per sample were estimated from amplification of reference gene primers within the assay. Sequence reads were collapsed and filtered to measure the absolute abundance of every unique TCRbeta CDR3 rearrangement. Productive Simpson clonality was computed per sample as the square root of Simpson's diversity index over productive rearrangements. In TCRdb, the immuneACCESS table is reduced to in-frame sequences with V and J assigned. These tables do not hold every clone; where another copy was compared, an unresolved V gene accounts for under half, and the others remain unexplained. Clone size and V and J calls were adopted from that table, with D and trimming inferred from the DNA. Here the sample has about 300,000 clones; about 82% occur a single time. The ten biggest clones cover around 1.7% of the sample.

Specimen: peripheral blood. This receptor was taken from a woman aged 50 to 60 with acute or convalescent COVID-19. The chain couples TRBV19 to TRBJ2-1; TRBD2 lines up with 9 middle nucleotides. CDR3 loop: CASSSLFSGSGNEQFF. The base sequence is TGTGCCAGTAGTTCATTATTTAGCGGGAGTGGCAATGAGCAGTTCTTC.